These 24 T cell receptor beta chains share one sample of origin, sequenced in a study of technical replicates of blood from a few donors. Libraries were prepared by immunoSEQ multiplex PCR; TCRdb keeps only in-frame clonotypes and omits some of them. The table shows approximately 79,000 clones, with 91% occurring only once. Source material: T cells isolated from PBMCs. The receptors stem from a human donor in good health.

The V call is TRBV14, the J call TRBJ2-1; D unresolved. The V end lost 4 bases, the J end lost 7 bases, and 5 bases lay between the germline ends. Per germline, CDR1 SGHDN and CDR2 FVKESK. CDR3 length equals 11 residues. Here the CDR3 DNA reads TGTGCCAGCAGCCGGCGGAATGAGCAGTTCTTC. Encoded protein: CASSRRNEQFF.

The chain carries TRBV14 and TRBJ1-1; D unresolved. Germline lookup yields CDR1 SGHDN and CDR2 FVKESK. Deletions cut 4 bases from V and 12 bases from J, with 12 bases between. The CDR3 has 11 residues. The CDR3 sequence is CASSPHYETFF. CDR3 nucleotide sequence: TGTGCCAGCAGCCCACACTATGAGACTTTCTTT.

The chain uses TRBV4-3 and TRBJ2-2; the D is unclear. The CDR3 consists of 14 residues. V was cut by 5 bases and J by 0 bases, with 7 bases left in between. Germline V gene lookup returns CDR1 LGHNA and CDR2 YSLEER. The CDR3 loop reads CASSGASNTGELFF. The CDR3 DNA reads as TGCGCCAGCAGCGGAGCCTCGAACACCGGGGAGCTGTTTTTT.

This clone was recorded once. The chain combines TRBV10-3 with TRBJ1-4; D remains unclear. The V end was cut by 3 bases, the J end by 0 bases, with 2 bases between. Germline CDR1 is ENHRY and CDR2 is SYGVKD. This CDR3 is built from 13 residues. CDR3 region: CAISDTTNEKLFF. CDR3 nucleotides: TGTGCCATCAGTGACACAACTAATGAAAAACTGTTTTTT.

The chain is built from TRBV7-3 and TRBJ1-1, with a weak D call TRBD1 (5 bases). Per the germline V gene, CDR1 is SGHTA and CDR2 is FQGTGA. The CDR3 length is 14 residues. V lost 1 base and J lost 0, with 6 bases in between. DNA of the CDR3: TGTGCCAGCAGCTTAAAGGGGCTGAACACTGAAGCTTTCTTT. This translates into CASSLKGLNTEAFF. The whole variable domain, remainder taken from reference TRBV7-3 and TRBJ1-1, is GAGVSQTPSNKVTEKGKYVELRCDPISGHTALYWYRQSLGQGPEFLIYFQGTGAADDSGLPNDRFFAVRPEGSVSTLKIQRTERGDSAVYLCASSLKGLNTEAFFGQGTRLTVV.

The chain uses TRBV27 and TRBJ2-1; unclear D gene. Germline CDR1 reads MNHEY; CDR2 reads SMNVEV (reference sequence). The CDR3 is 13 residues long. Trimming left V 2 bases short and J 8 bases short, with 10 bases between. In DNA, the CDR3 is TGTGCCAGCAGTTTAGAACTCCAGGATGAGCAGTTCTTC. Its translation is CASSLELQDEQFF.

This clone came up a few times. V is TRBV5-4 and J is TRBJ1-1, with D unresolved. Germline CDR1 reads SGHNT; CDR2 reads YYREEE (reference sequence). V was shortened by 1 base and J by 4 bases, with 11 bases between the two germline ends. The CDR3 totals 14 residues. CDR3 residues: CASSLIGFGTEAFF. In DNA form, the CDR3 reads TGTGCCAGCAGCTTGATCGGGTTTGGCACTGAAGCTTTCTTT.

This rearrangement joins TRBV30 to TRBJ2-1; the D gene is possibly TRBD1 (6 bases). This CDR3 is 15 amino acids long. Germline lookup yields CDR1 GTSNPN and CDR2 SVGIG (reference sequence). Trimming took 4 bases from V and 3 from J, leaving 16 bases between them. CDR3 in DNA: TGTGCCTGGAATAGCCCGGGACACGTCTACAATGAGCAGTTCTTC. It is translated as CAWNSPGHVYNEQFF.

This chain joins TRBV11-2 and TRBJ1-1; D might be TRBD1 (5 bases). The CDR3 runs to 14 residues. Germline CDR1 reads SGHAT; CDR2 reads FQNNGV. Trimming left V 1 base short and J 1 base short, with 7 bases between. DNA of the CDR3: TGTGCCAGCAGCTTAGCAACAGGGAACACTGAAGCTTTCTTT. Translating gives CASSLATGNTEAFF.

This chain joins TRBV15 and TRBJ1-2; 11 nucleotides match TRBD1. V lost 5 bases and J lost 5; bases outside the gene matches: 4. The germline gives CDR1 LNHNV, CDR2 YYDKDF (reference sequence). CDR3 length: 14 residues. CDR3 DNA: TGTGCCACCAGCCCAGGACAGGGGGCTTATGGCTACACCTTC. It is translated as CATSPGQGAYGYTF.

The count of this clone is one. The V call is TRBV5-1, the J call TRBJ1-4; tentatively, D is TRBD1 (6 bases). The CDR3 has 13 amino acids. Trimming took off 5 bases at V and 5 bases at J, with 10 bases between the two ends. The germline CDR1 and CDR2 sequences are SGHRS and YFSETQ. The CDR3 protein is CASRGTQNEKLFF. The DNA for the CDR3 is TGCGCCAGCAGAGGGACACAAAATGAAAAACTGTTTTTT. The full variable domain, in which reference TRBV5-1 and TRBJ1-4 provide the parts outside the CDR3, is KAGVTQTPRYLIKTRGQQVTLSCSPISGHRSVSWYQQTPGQGLQFLFEYFSETQRNKGNFPGRFSGRQFSNSRSEMNVSTLELGDSALYLCASRGTQNEKLFFGSGTQLSVL.

The chain combines TRBV19 with TRBJ2-5, with D unresolved. The CDR3 consists of 12 residues. Germline loops: CDR1 LNHDA, CDR2 SQIVND (reference sequence). Trimming removed 4 bases at V and 5 bases at J, with 8 bases between. The CDR3 loop reads CASSNLQETQYF. The CDR3, as DNA: TGTGCCAGTAGTAACCTCCAGGAGACCCAGTACTTC.

In DNA form, the CDR3 reads TGTGCCAGCAGTTTAATTGGCGTCCTGGGGCGCGAGCAGTACTTC. The encoded protein is CASSLIGVLGREQYF. The rearrangement joins TRBV28 to TRBJ2-7, with a weak D call TRBD1 (5 bases). In germline, CDR1 is MDHEN, CDR2 SYDVKM. This CDR3 has 15 residues. Trimming left V 2 bases short and J 6 bases short, with 17 bases between.

The chain is built from TRBV19 and TRBJ1-5, with D maybe TRBD1 (5 bases). The CDR3 is made up of 15 amino acids. Trimming took off 4 bases at V and 6 bases at J, with 16 bases between the two ends. Germline V gene data show CDR1 as LNHDA and CDR2 as SQIVND (reference sequence). The CDR3 nucleotides are TGTGCCAGTAGTAGTTTTTCGGCAGGGCCTCAGCCCCAGCATTTT. Its protein product is CASSSFSAGPQPQHF.

V and J are TRBV7-9 and TRBJ2-3; D is perhaps TRBD2 (6 bases). There are 16 residues in the CDR3. The germline V gene has CDR1 SEHNR and CDR2 FQNEAQ (reference sequence). Between the trimmed V and J ends, which lost 3 bases and 0 bases, there was a span of 13 bases. In DNA, the CDR3 is TGTGCCAGCAGCTTCGGAGGGCTAGCGAGCACAGATACGCAGTATTTT. Its translation: CASSFGGLASTDTQYF.

In its sample, this clone was seen once. V and J are TRBV21-1 and TRBJ1-3. TRBV21-1 is recorded as a pseudogene. The CDR3 extends over 10 amino acids. The CDR3 region is CASSSGDCYF. The CDR3 nucleotides are TGTGCCAGCAGCAGCGGGGATTGCTATTTT.

The genes are TRBV7-9 and TRBJ2-5, with TRBD2 matching 9 bases. The germline gives CDR1 SEHNR, CDR2 FQNEAQ (reference sequence). The CDR3 has 16 amino acids. The V and J ends lost 6 bases and 2 bases, in that order; junction bases with no gene match: 10. CDR3 nucleotides: TGTGCCAGCAGGGGGGGTAGCGGGGGCCTACAAGAGACCCAGTACTTC. Its protein is CASRGGSGGLQETQYF.

The chain couples TRBV6-5 to TRBJ1-1, with 8 bases lining up with TRBD1. Germline CDR1 is MNHEY and CDR2 is SVGAGI. The CDR3 contains 13 residues. V dropped 2 bases and J dropped 6; count of bases not matched to a gene: 2. CDR3 amino acids: CASSYDRGAEAFF. CDR3 bases: TGTGCCAGCAGTTACGACAGGGGAGCTGAAGCTTTCTTT.

This chain joins TRBV7-9 and TRBJ1-1; D remains unclear. The CDR3 contains 14 residues. Deletions cut 5 bases from V and 1 base from J, with 11 bases between. Germline CDR1 and CDR2: SEHNR and FQNEAQ (reference sequence). CDR3 amino acids: CASSIFTENTEAFF. DNA of the CDR3: TGTGCCAGCAGCATTTTCACAGAGAACACTGAAGCTTTCTTT.

The chain couples TRBV4-1 to TRBJ2-3, with D maybe TRBD1 (6 bases). Germline V gene data show CDR1 as MGHRA and CDR2 as YSYEKL. The CDR3 has 15 amino acids. Trimming left V 0 bases short and J 4 bases short, with 11 bases between. The CDR3 bases are TGCGCCAGCAGCCAAGATTCGGCAGGGGCAGATACGCAGTATTTT. Amino acids: CASSQDSAGADTQYF.

The V gene is TRBV19, the J gene TRBJ2-1, with 14 bases aligning to TRBD2. This CDR3 is 20 amino acids long. Per the germline V gene, CDR1 is LNHDA and CDR2 is SQIVND (reference sequence). V lost 3 bases, J lost 7 bases, and 17 bases stayed unmatched. CDR3: CASSIQGGLGLAGVWNEQFF. In nucleotides, the CDR3 is TGTGCCAGTAGTATCCAGGGGGGTTTGGGACTAGCGGGAGTTTGGAATGAGCAGTTCTTC. The variable domain in full, with the rest retrieved from reference TRBV19 and TRBJ2-1, is DGGITQSPKYLFRKEGQNVTLSCEQNLNHDAMYWYRQDPGQGLRLIYYSQIVNDFQKGDIAEGYSVSREKKESFPLTVTSAQKNPTAFYLCASSIQGGLGLAGVWNEQFFGPGTRLTVL.

The rearrangement links TRBV15 to TRBJ2-7; D is possibly TRBD2 (6 bases). V lost 0 bases, J lost 1 base, and 10 bases lay in between. The CDR3 consists of 15 residues. From germline, CDR1 is LNHNV and CDR2 YYDKDF (reference sequence). The CDR3 sequence is CATSRDWEASYEQYF. CDR3 bases: TGTGCCACCAGCAGAGATTGGGAGGCATCCTACGAGCAGTACTTC.

V is TRBV28 and J is TRBJ1-1; D remains ambiguous. V shed 7 bases and J shed 1 base, with 7 bases lying between them. Germline V CDR1 and CDR2: MDHEN, SYDVKM. The CDR3 totals 12 residues. The CDR3 loop is CASMRQNTEAFF. For the CDR3, the DNA is TGTGCCAGCATGAGGCAGAACACTGAAGCTTTCTTT.

The rearrangement joins TRBV4-1 to TRBJ1-2, with 9 bases aligning to TRBD1. The V segment lost 0 bases and the J segment 6 bases; nucleotides outside the gene matches: 11. Germline lookup yields CDR1 MGHRA and CDR2 YSYEKL. The CDR3 runs 17 residues. The CDR3 spells CASSQDGLWTGEHGYTF. CDR3 DNA sequence: TGCGCCAGCAGCCAAGATGGTCTTTGGACAGGGGAGCATGGCTACACCTTC.